This TCR beta chain originates from a study of T cell responses to AZD1222 COVID-19 vaccine. Here immunoSEQ multiplex PCR was the method, and the copy in TCRdb shows in-frame clones only, minus some. The sample includes about 77,000 clones, more than 85% seen only once; the top ten take around 4.5%. General study findings and limits: Reportedly, nearly half of unique spike TCRs recognized epitopes outside B.1.351/B.1.1.7 mutations. The breadth and depth of Spike-specific TCRs increased once two AZD1222 doses had been given. Across the whole spike, CD4 TCRs peaked at regions 160-218 and 743-854. White British people made up most donors, females outnumbered males, and clonal diversity was possibly underestimated.

This clone was counted a single time. Its antigen is not identified. Germline V lookup: CDR1 SGHDT, CDR2 YYEEEE. The CDR3 covers 15 residues. V was trimmed by 0 bases and J by 5 bases, leaving 14 bases between them. The source is an adult who received the AZD1222 COVID-19 vaccine. The chain recombines TRBV5-6 with TRBJ1-2, with a weak D call TRBD1 (6 bases). Specimen: peripheral blood, collected 28 days after the second AZD1222 dose. As DNA, the CDR3 is TGTGCCAGCAGCTTGGGTGACCAGGGGAATTATGGCTACACCTTC. As protein: CASSLGDQGNYGYTF. Variable domain in full (rest from reference TRBV5-6 and TRBJ1-2): DAGVTQSPTHLIKTRGQQVTLRCSPKSGHDTVSWYQQALGQGPQFIFQYYEEEERQRGNFPDRFSGHQFPNYSSELNVNALLLGDSALYLCASSLGDQGNYGYTFGSGTRLTVV.